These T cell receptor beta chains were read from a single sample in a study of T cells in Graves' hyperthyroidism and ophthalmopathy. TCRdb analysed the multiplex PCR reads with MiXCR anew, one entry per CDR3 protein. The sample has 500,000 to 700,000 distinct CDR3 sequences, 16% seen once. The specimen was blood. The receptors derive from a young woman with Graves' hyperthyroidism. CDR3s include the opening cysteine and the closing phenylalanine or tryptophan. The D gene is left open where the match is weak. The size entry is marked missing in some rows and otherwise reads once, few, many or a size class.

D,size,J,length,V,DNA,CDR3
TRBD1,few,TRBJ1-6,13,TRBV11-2,TGTGCCAGCAGCCCGACAGGGGACTCACCCCTCCACTTT,CASSPTGDSPLHF
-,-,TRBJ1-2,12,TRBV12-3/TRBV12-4,TGTGCCATTCCCGGGGGGACCTATGGCTACACCTTC,CAIPGGTYGYTF
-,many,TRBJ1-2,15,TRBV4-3,TGCGCCAGCAGCCAAGACCGTCTTTCTAACTATGGCTACACCTTC,CASSQDRLSNYGYTF
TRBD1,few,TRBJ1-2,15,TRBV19,TGTGCCAGTAGTATTACTGGGACAGTGAGCTATGGCTACACCTTC,CASSITGTVSYGYTF
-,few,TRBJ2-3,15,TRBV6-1,TGTGCCAGCAGCCTACAGGGTAGCTTTTCGAATACGCAGTATTTT,CASSLQGSFSNTQYF
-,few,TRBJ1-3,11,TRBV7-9,TGTGCCAGCGGCTCTGGAAACACCATATATTTT,CASGSGNTIYF
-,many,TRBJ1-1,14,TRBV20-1,TGCAGTGCTAGAGGGTTGAGGGACTCACCTGAAGCTTTCTTT,CSARGLRDSPEAFF
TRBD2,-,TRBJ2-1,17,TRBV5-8,TGTGCCAGCAGCTTGTTAGGGACTAGCGGGTTCCTCAATGAGCAGTTCTTC,CASSLLGTSGFLNEQFF
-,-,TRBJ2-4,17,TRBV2,TGTGCCAGCAGTGAAGCGCCCCTGTCCCGGACCAAAAACATTCAGTACTTC,CASSEAPLSRTKNIQYF
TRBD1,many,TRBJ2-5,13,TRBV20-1,TGCAGTGCCGTTGACAGGGACCGCAAGACCCAGTACTTC,CSAVDRDRKTQYF
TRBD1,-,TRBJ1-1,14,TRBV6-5,TGTGCCAGCAGTTACCAACGGGGGGACAGTGAAGCTTTCTTT,CASSYQRGDSEAFF
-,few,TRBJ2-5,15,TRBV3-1,TGTGCCAGCAGCCAAGAGGTAGGGGGCCAAGAGACCCAGTACTTC,CASSQEVGGQETQYF
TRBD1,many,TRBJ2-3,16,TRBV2,TGTGCCAGCAGCGACCCGACAGGGGGCAACACAGATACGCAGTATTTT,CASSDPTGGNTDTQYF
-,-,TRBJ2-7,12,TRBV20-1,TGCAGTACCGACGGGGGGCGAGACGAGCCGTACTTC,CSTDGGRDEPYF
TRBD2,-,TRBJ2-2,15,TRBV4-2,TGTGCCAGCAGCCAAGGACTAGCGAGGACCGGGGAGCTGTTTTTT,CASSQGLARTGELFF
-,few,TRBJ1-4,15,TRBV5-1,TGCGCCAGCAGCTTGGATCACCAGGGAGAGGAAAAACTGTTTTTT,CASSLDHQGEEKLFF
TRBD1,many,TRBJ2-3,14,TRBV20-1,TGCAGTGCTAAGACACAGGGGTGGGAAGATACGCAGTATTTT,CSAKTQGWEDTQYF
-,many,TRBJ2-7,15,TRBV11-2,TGTGCCAGCAGCTCAGGAGGCGGACAGTCTCGGGAGCAGTACTTC,CASSSGGGQSREQYF
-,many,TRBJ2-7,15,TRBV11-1,TGTGCCAGCAGCCATCGACAGCCCGGCGCCTACGAGCAGTACTTC,CASSHRQPGAYEQYF
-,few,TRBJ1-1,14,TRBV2,TGTGCCAGCAGTGAGCAGGGGAGGATGACTGAAGCTTTCTTT,CASSEQGRMTEAFF
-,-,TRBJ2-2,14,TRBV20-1,TGCAGTGCTAGAGATCGGCCAAACACCGGGGAGCTGTTTTTT,CSARDRPNTGELFF
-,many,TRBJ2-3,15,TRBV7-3,TGTGCCAGCAGCTTAGTGGCGGCGGCCACAGATACGCAGTATTTT,CASSLVAAATDTQYF
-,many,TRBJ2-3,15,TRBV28,TGTGCCAGCAGTACTTCTTTACGGGGCGCAGATACGCAGTATTTT,CASSTSLRGADTQYF
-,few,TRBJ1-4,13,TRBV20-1,TGCAGTGCTAGTCCCCGGGGAGCGGAAAAACTGTTTTTT,CSASPRGAEKLFF
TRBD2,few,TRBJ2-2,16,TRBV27,TGTGCCAGCAGTTTACGAGGACTAGCGGGACACGGGGAGCTGTTTTTT,CASSLRGLAGHGELFF
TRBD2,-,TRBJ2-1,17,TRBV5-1,TGCGCCAGCAGCTTGGCCCGGCGGGAGGGCCCCGGTCGGGAGCAGTTCTTC,CASSLARREGPGREQFF
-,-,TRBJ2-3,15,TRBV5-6,TGTGCCAGCAGCTTGGACTGGGGCGCAACAGATACGCAGTATTTT,CASSLDWGATDTQYF
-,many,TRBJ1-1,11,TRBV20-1,TGCAGTGCTATTAGGAACACTGAAGCTTTCTTT,CSAIRNTEAFF
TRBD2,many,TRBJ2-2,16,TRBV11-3,TGTGCCAGCAGATACGGACTAGCGGGGGACACCGGGGAGCTGTTTTTT,CASRYGLAGDTGELFF
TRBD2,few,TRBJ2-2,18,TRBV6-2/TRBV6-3,TGTGCCAGCAGCGCACTAGCGGGAACCTTTTTAAACACCGGGGAGCTGTTTTTT,CASSALAGTFLNTGELFF
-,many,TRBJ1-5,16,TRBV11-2,TGTGCCAGCAGCCCGAGGTTGCCAGGGCCCTGTCAGCCCCAGCATTTT,CASSPRLPGPCQPQHF
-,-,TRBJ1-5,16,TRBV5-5,TGTGCCAGCAGCTTGGAGGGACCTAGAGTGGATCAGCCCCAGCATTTT,CASSLEGPRVDQPQHF
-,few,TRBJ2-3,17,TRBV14,TGTGCCAGCAGCCAAGCGGCGTTGCGGGCCCGCACAGATACGCAGTATTTT,CASSQAALRARTDTQYF
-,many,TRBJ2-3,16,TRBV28,TGTGCCAGCAGTTCCTTCGGGGCACCTACCACAGATACGCAGTATTTT,CASSSFGAPTTDTQYF
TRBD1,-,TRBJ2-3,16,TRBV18,TGTGCCAGCTCACCCCCGACAGGGACCAGCACAGATACGCAGTATTTT,CASSPPTGTSTDTQYF
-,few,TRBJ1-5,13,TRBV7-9,TGTGCCAGCAGCTCCGGGAGTGGTCAGCCCCAGCATTTT,CASSSGSGQPQHF
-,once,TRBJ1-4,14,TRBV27,TGTGCCAGCAGAAGGGTAGCAACTAATGAAAAACTGTTTTTT,CASRRVATNEKLFF
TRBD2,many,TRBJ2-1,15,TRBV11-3,TGTGCCAGCAGCCTTAGCGGGGTAGGAGCCAATGAGCAGTTCTTC,CASSLSGVGANEQFF
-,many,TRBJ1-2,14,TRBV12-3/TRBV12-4,TGTGCCAGCACCCTAGGGGCAGGAAACTATGGCTACACCTTC,CASTLGAGNYGYTF
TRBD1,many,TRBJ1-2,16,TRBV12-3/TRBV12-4,TGTGCCAGCAGCCGACTTGGGACAGAATCTAACTATGGCTACACCTTC,CASSRLGTESNYGYTF
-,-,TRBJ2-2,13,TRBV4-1,TGCGCCAGCAGCCGTGTTCGGGCCGGGGAGCTGTGTTTT,CASSRVRAGELCF
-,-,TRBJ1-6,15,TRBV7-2,TGTGCCAGCAGCCCAGCCGGGACCTTCTTTTCACCCCTCCACTTT,CASSPAGTFFSPLHF
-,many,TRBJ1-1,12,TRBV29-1,TGCAGCGTTAGACAGTTAAACACTGAAGCTTTCTTT,CSVRQLNTEAFF
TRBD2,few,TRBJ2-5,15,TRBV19,TGTGCCAGTAGCGGGGGGGCTGGTATAGAAGGGACCCAGTACTTC,CASSGGAGIEGTQYF
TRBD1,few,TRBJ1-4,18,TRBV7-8,TGTGCCAGCAGCCCGGACAGGGGGTTGTCAGCAACTAATGAAAAACTGTTTTTT,CASSPDRGLSATNEKLFF
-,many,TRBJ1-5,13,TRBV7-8,TGTGCCAGCAGCTTAGGGGGCGAGCAGCCCCAGCATTTT,CASSLGGEQPQHF
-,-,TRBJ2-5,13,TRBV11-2,TGTGCCAGCAGCTACAACCCGGAAGAGACCCAGTACTTC,CASSYNPEETQYF
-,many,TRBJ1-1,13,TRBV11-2,TGTGCCAGCAGCCAGAGTCTGAACACTGAAGCTTTCTTT,CASSQSLNTEAFF
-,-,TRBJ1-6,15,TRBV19,TGTGCCAGTAGTATAGGGGGGACGGCGAATTCACCCCTCCACTTT,CASSIGGTANSPLHF
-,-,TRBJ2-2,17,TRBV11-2,TGTGCCAGCAGCTTAGATCAGGACGGGGGCGACACCGGGGAGCTGTTTTTT,CASSLDQDGGDTGELFF
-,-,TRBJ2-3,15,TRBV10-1,TGCGCCAGCAGTGAGTCCCTTTACCCCACAGATACGCAGTATTTT,CASSESLYPTDTQYF
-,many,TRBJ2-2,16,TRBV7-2,TGTGCCAGCAGCCCAATCCGGGGGGCTTTAACCGGGGAGCTGTTTTTT,CASSPIRGALTGELFF
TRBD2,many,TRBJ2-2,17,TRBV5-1,TGCGCCAGCAGCCGGACTAGCGGGAAAGGTGACACCGGGGAGCTGTTTTTT,CASSRTSGKGDTGELFF
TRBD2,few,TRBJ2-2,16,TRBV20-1,TGCAGTGCTAGGGACCCGGGAGGGGCGTACACCGGGGAGCTGTTTTTT,CSARDPGGAYTGELFF
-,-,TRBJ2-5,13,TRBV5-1,TGCGCCAGCAGCTTTCCATCCCAAGAGACCCAGTACTTC,CASSFPSQETQYF
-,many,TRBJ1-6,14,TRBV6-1,TGTGCCAGCAGTGACAGCCTCCGATATTCACCCCTCCACTTT,CASSDSLRYSPLHF
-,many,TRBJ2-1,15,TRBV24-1,TGTGCCACCTCGCGGTTGGTTGGGGGTATAGGTGAGCAGTTCTTC,CATSRLVGGIGEQFF